The 30 T cell receptor beta chains below come from one sample, sequenced in a study of cytotoxic CD8 clonotypes in ibrutinib-treated CLL. Sequencing used immunoSEQ multiplex PCR; TCRdb keeps in-frame clones, though not all of them. This table holds hundreds of thousands of clones, roughly 70% found once. Sequencing was performed on PBMCs, taken after 24 months of ibrutinib treatment. The receptors shown here come from a human donor with chronic lymphocytic leukemia.

The chain employs TRBV6-5 and TRBJ1-5; no reliable D call. Germline CDR1 and CDR2: MNHEY and SVGAGI. V was shortened by 3 bases and J by 2 bases, with 5 bases between the two germline ends. The CDR3 is 13 amino acids. The CDR3 DNA reads as TGTGCCAGCAGTTATGGGGGCAATCAGCCCCAGCATTTT. It specifies CASSYGGNQPQHF.

The table lists this clone with a count of one. The chain recombines TRBV20-1 with TRBJ2-5; D is unclear. The germline V gene has CDR1 DFQATT and CDR2 SNEGSKA (reference sequence). V was shortened by 2 bases and J by 8 bases, with 6 bases between the two germline ends. The CDR3 length is 10 residues. CDR3 amino acids: CSARLVTQYF. Written as DNA, the CDR3 is TGCAGTGCTAGATTGGTCACCCAGTACTTC.

Only a few counts were recorded for this clone. CDR3 region: CASSGAGGWNTEAFF. The DNA of the CDR3 is TGTGCCAGCAGTGGGGCAGGGGGGTGGAACACTGAAGCTTTCTTT. The rearrangement uses TRBV25-1 and TRBJ1-1; 7 bases match TRBD1. Trimming cost V 4 bases and J 1 base; bases outside gene matches: 6. This CDR3 is built from 15 residues. The germline CDR1 and CDR2 sequences are MGHDK and SYGVNS. The variable domain in full, completed from reference TRBV25-1 and TRBJ1-1, reads EADIYQTPRYLVIGTGKKITLECSQTMGHDKMYWYQQDPGMELHLIHYSYGVNSTEKGDLSSESTVSRIRTEHFPLTLESARPSHTSQYLCASSGAGGWNTEAFFGQGTRLTVV.

Only a few counts were recorded for this clone. The chain combines TRBV6-1 with TRBJ1-5; D call uncertain. Germline loops: CDR1 MNHNS, CDR2 SASEGT. This CDR3 region has 13 residues. Trimming left V 1 base short and J 9 bases short, with 10 bases between. CDR3 sequence reads: CASSEGGGRPQHF. DNA for the CDR3: TGTGCCAGCAGTGAAGGCGGAGGGCGGCCCCAGCATTTT.

V gene TRBV7-2 combines with J gene TRBJ2-7; the D gene is possibly TRBD1 (6 bases). The CDR3 totals 13 residues. V was trimmed by 2 bases and J by 7 bases, leaving 12 bases between them. Germline CDR1 reads SGHTA; CDR2 reads FQGNSA. This CDR3 reads CASSLQGTGEQYF. The CDR3, as DNA: TGTGCCAGCAGCTTACAGGGGACGGGTGAGCAGTACTTC. Full variable domain (outside the CDR3, taken from reference TRBV7-2 and TRBJ2-7): GAGVSQSPSNKVTEKGKDVELRCDPISGHTALYWYRQSLGQGLEFLIYFQGNSAPDKSGLPSDRFSAERTGGSVSTLTIQRTQQEDSAVYLCASSLQGTGEQYFGPGTRLTVT.

This chain connects TRBV7-9 to TRBJ2-3, with D maybe TRBD2 (5 bases). Germline V gene lookup returns CDR1 SEHNR and CDR2 FQNEAQ (reference sequence). The V end was cut by 4 bases, the J end by 4 bases, with 21 bases between. This CDR3 contains 17 residues. This CDR3 reads CASSSPRSAALPDTQYF. For the CDR3, the DNA is TGTGCCAGCAGCTCCCCCCGTTCAGCGGCCCTCCCAGATACGCAGTATTTT.

The chain is built from TRBV28 and TRBJ1-3; D perhaps matches TRBD1 (5 bases). The CDR3 runs to 13 residues. Trimming removed 7 bases from V and 4 bases from J, with 11 bases in between. The germline CDR1 and CDR2 sequences are MDHEN and SYDVKM. CDR3 sequence reads: CASILAGGNTIYF. CDR3 bases: TGTGCCAGCATCTTGGCAGGGGGAAACACCATATATTTT.

V and J are TRBV27 and TRBJ2-7; TRBD1 aligns across 8 bases. J lost 4 bases, V lost 5 bases, and 7 bases had no gene match. Per the germline V gene, CDR1 is MNHEY and CDR2 is SMNVEV (reference sequence). This CDR3 has 14 residues. The CDR3 protein is CASSPRQGKYEQYF. In DNA form, the CDR3 reads TGTGCCAGCAGTCCTCGACAGGGGAAATACGAGCAGTACTTC.

This clone was counted only a few times. This sequence joins TRBV2 and TRBJ2-1, with TRBD2 identical over 11 bases. CDR3 length: 15 residues. Looked up from germline, CDR1 is SNHLY and CDR2 is FYNNEI. The J segment lost 5 bases and the V segment lost 8 bases, leaving 8 bases of the junction unmatched. The CDR3 DNA sequence: TGTGCCAGCCCTAGCGGGAGGACGGTCCACAATGAGCAGTTCTTC. This encodes CASPSGRTVHNEQFF.

The rearrangement links TRBV27 to TRBJ2-7; D is unclear. V lost 1 base and J lost 5, with 6 bases in between. CDR1 is MNHEY, CDR2 SMNVEV, per germline (reference sequence). There are 12 residues in the CDR3. Written as DNA, the CDR3 is TGTGCCAGCAGTTTATGGGGTAACGAGCAGTACTTC. Translating it yields CASSLWGNEQYF.

The chain combines TRBV20-1 with TRBJ2-7; D gene unclear. CDR3 length: 10 amino acids. The V and J ends lost 6 bases and 4 bases respectively, with 7 bases between them. Germline values: CDR1 DFQATT, CDR2 SNEGSKA (reference sequence). CDR3 DNA sequence: TGCAGTGCCGCCGTATACGAGCAGTACTTC. This encodes CSAAVYEQYF.

The rearrangement joins TRBV25-1 to TRBJ1-3; D call uncertain. The CDR3 is 11 residues long. Germline CDR1 and CDR2: MGHDK and SYGVNS. The V and J ends lost 3 bases and 3 bases respectively, with 0 bases between them. The CDR3 protein is CASSDGNTIYF. The CDR3 coding sequence is TGTGCCAGCAGTGATGGAAACACCATATATTTT.

About this clone: The sample carries other DNA sequences with the same CDR3. The V and J genes are TRBV27 and TRBJ1-2; no reliable D call. There are 13 residues in the CDR3. The germline CDR1 and CDR2 sequences are MNHEY and SMNVEV (reference sequence). V was trimmed by 0 bases and J by 3 bases, leaving 5 bases between them. The CDR3 loop is CASSLSRDYGYTF. CDR3 in DNA: TGTGCCAGCAGTTTATCACGGGACTATGGCTACACCTTC.

The chain has TRBV28 and TRBJ1-1; 9 positions match TRBD1. With V trimmed by 2 bases and J by 5 bases, 3 bases remained unmatched. The germline CDR1 and CDR2 sequences are MDHEN and SYDVKM. The CDR3 covers 14 residues. The DNA of the CDR3 is TGTGCCAGCAGTTTAACAGGGGGCAGTACTGAAGCTTTCTTT. Translation gives CASSLTGGSTEAFF.

This clone was observed a handful of times. V is TRBV6-5 and J is TRBJ2-7; no reliable D call. CDR1 is MNHEY, CDR2 SVGAGI, per germline. Trimming stripped 8 bases from V and 5 bases from J, with 10 bases between. There are 11 residues in the CDR3. In DNA, the CDR3 is TGTGCCAGCGGGCCCCTAAACGAGCAGTACTTC. Translation: CASGPLNEQYF.

This clone showed up just a few times. This chain connects TRBV7-8 to TRBJ1-2; D ambiguous. V lost 1 base to trimming and J lost 8 bases, with 14 bases between them. This CDR3 is 14 amino acids long. Germline V gene data show CDR1 as SGHVS and CDR2 as FQNEAQ. CDR3 amino acids: CASSLVVSPGGYTF. CDR3 nucleotide sequence: TGTGCCAGCAGCTTAGTAGTCTCCCCAGGAGGCTACACCTTC.

In its sample, this clone was seen a few times. V is TRBV27 and J is TRBJ2-1; D not certain. Germline V CDR1 and CDR2: MNHEY, SMNVEV (reference sequence). The CDR3 runs to 14 residues. Trimming took off 3 bases at V and 3 bases at J, with 9 bases between the two ends. CDR3: CASSLQTFYNEQFF. The CDR3 DNA sequence: TGTGCCAGCAGTTTGCAGACTTTCTACAATGAGCAGTTCTTC.

The rearrangement joins TRBV28 to TRBJ1-2; 7 bases map to TRBD1. The CDR3 has 14 residues. The V gene's germline CDR1 is MDHEN and CDR2 SYDVKM. The J segment lost 5 bases and the V segment lost 7 bases, leaving 10 bases of the junction unmatched. CDR3 protein: CASKFDREVYGYTF. Here the CDR3 DNA reads TGTGCCAGCAAGTTCGACAGGGAAGTTTATGGCTACACCTTC.

The V call is TRBV6-5, the J call TRBJ2-2, with D tentatively TRBD1 (6 bases). The CDR3 length is 12 residues. Trimming took 7 bases from V and 6 from J, leaving 9 bases between them. The V gene's germline CDR1 is MNHEY and CDR2 SVGAGI. CDR3: CASTPGAGELFF. CDR3 bases: TGTGCCAGCACTCCAGGGGCCGGGGAGCTGTTTTTT.

The chain links TRBV5-1 to TRBJ1-2, with D possibly being TRBD1 (5 bases). This CDR3 has 17 amino acids. Germline CDR1 and CDR2: SGHRS and YFSETQ. V was pared by 0 bases and J by 2 bases, with 17 bases between. CDR3 region: CASSLVQGGFGNYGYTF. In DNA form, the CDR3 reads TGCGCCAGCAGCTTGGTTCAGGGAGGTTTTGGGAACTATGGCTACACCTTC.

On this clone itself: A read error may produce the germline difference seen at one junction end. The chain links TRBV6-6 to TRBJ1-5; a weak D match, TRBD1 (5 bases). The CDR3 has 15 amino acids. Germline V CDR1 and CDR2: MNHNY, SVGAGI (reference sequence). The CDR3 nucleotides are TGTGCCAGCAGCTACGGTCGGGGCCCCAATCAGGCCCAGCATTTT. This translates into CASSYGRGPNQAQHF.

Only a few counts were recorded for this clone. V gene TRBV5-1 combines with J gene TRBJ2-7; TRBD1 matches at 8 bases. CDR1 and CDR2 from the germline V gene are SGHRS and YFSETQ. The CDR3 is 15 amino acids. The ends lost 2 bases at V and 5 bases at J; junction bases unmatched: 9. DNA of the CDR3: TGCGCCAGCAGCTTCCTGGACAGGGCTGGCAACGAGCAGTACTTC. Its protein is CASSFLDRAGNEQYF.

The rearrangement joins TRBV5-1 to TRBJ1-5, with a tentative D call TRBD1 (6 bases). Trimming removed 0 bases from V and 6 bases from J, with 16 bases in between. Germline V lookup: CDR1 SGHRS, CDR2 YFSETQ. The CDR3 length is 16 residues. CDR3 in amino acids: CASSLVPGAGRQPQHF. In nucleotides, the CDR3 is TGCGCCAGCAGCTTGGTCCCAGGGGCGGGTCGTCAGCCCCAGCATTTT.

The V call is TRBV19, the J call TRBJ2-7; TRBD1 might be the D (6 bases). Germline V gene data show CDR1 as LNHDA and CDR2 as SQIVND (reference sequence). CDR3 length: 14 amino acids. The V and J ends lost 2 bases and 2 bases respectively, with 10 bases between them. CDR3 sequence (DNA): TGTGCCAGTAGTATAACAGGGACACCCTACGAGCAGTACTTC. This encodes CASSITGTPYEQYF. The full variable domain, rest sourced from reference TRBV19 and TRBJ2-7, is DGGITQSPKYLFRKEGQNVTLSCEQNLNHDAMYWYRQDPGQGLRLIYYSQIVNDFQKGDIAEGYSVSREKKESFPLTVTSAQKNPTAFYLCASSITGTPYEQYFGPGTRLTVT.

The chain is built from TRBV28 and TRBJ2-2; D remains unclear. The CDR3 totals 16 residues. V lost 3 bases, J lost 2 bases, and 13 bases lay in between. The V gene's germline CDR1 is MDHEN and CDR2 SYDVKM. In DNA, the CDR3 is TGTGCCAGCAGTTTGGACCACACGGTAAACACCGGGGAGCTGTTTTTT. Its translation is CASSLDHTVNTGELFF.

The J gene is TRBJ1-1, the V gene TRBV4-3, with 7 bases identical to TRBD1. The germline CDR1 and CDR2 sequences are LGHNA and YSLEER. The CDR3 has 15 residues. J lost 5 bases, V lost 3 bases, and 9 bases had no gene match. CDR3 in DNA: TGCGCCAGCAGCCACTTGGGACAGCCCAAAACTGAAGCTTTCTTT. Amino acid sequence: CASSHLGQPKTEAFF.

Only a few counts were recorded for this clone. This rearrangement joins TRBV19 to TRBJ1-2, with a weak D call TRBD1 (6 bases). Deletions cut 5 bases from V and 4 bases from J, with 17 bases between. The germline V gene has CDR1 LNHDA and CDR2 SQIVND (reference sequence). The CDR3 length is 15 residues. CDR3 in DNA: TGTGCCAGTAGTGGTGCAGGGGTAAGAGGCTATGGCTACACCTTC. Encoded protein: CASSGAGVRGYGYTF.

A word on this clone: At the DNA level, this CDR3 is encoded by other sequences in the same sample as well. The J gene is TRBJ1-4, the V gene TRBV6-5, with a weak D call TRBD1 (5 bases). CDR1 and CDR2 from the germline V gene are MNHEY and SVGAGI. There are 13 residues in the CDR3. The V end lost 5 bases, the J end lost 7 bases, and 11 bases lay between the germline ends. In DNA form, the CDR3 reads TGTGCCAGCAGTAGGGACCGAGGTGAAAAACTGTTTTTT. Amino acids: CASSRDRGEKLFF.

This clone was seen only once. The chain recombines TRBV5-6 with TRBJ2-2; TRBD2 aligns across 8 bases. The germline V gene encodes CDR1 SGHDT and CDR2 YYEEEE. The junction had 7 bases not matched to a gene; V was cut back by 1 base and J by 2 bases. The CDR3 is 17 amino acids. The CDR3 region has the DNA TGTGCCAGCAGCTTGTCCAGCGGGAGACCCAACACCGGGGAGCTGTTTTTT. It codes for CASSLSSGRPNTGELFF.

The rearrangement joins TRBV6-6 to TRBJ2-1; D is unclear. Trimming removed 6 bases at V and 15 bases at J, with 15 bases between. Germline V gene data show CDR1 as MNHNY and CDR2 as SVGAGI (reference sequence). The CDR3 runs 11 residues. CDR3 sequence (DNA): TGTGCCAGCAGCGAGAATAGGTTCATGTTCTTC. Protein sequence: CASSENRFMFF.